A selection of T cell receptor beta chains follows, all from one sample in a study of blood T cell repertoires in COVID-19. TCRdb keeps only in-frame clones here, not all; method: immunoSEQ multiplex PCR. The sample records some 80,000 clones, around 81% being singletons. Sample: peripheral blood. The source of these receptors is a human donor in a cohort sampled during active COVID-19. Each CDR3 is given with its conserved first and last residue. Fields, in order: V gene, J gene, CDR3 protein.

TRBV5-6	TRBJ2-7	CASSPPSGQGYYEQYF
TRBV27	TRBJ1-1	CASSLSVGQNTEAFF
TRBV5-1	TRBJ1-2	CASSLEGDREYGYTF
TRBV24-1	TRBJ2-3	CATSDPEDWTFTDTQYF
TRBV24-1	TRBJ2-3	CATQTGGTDTQYF
TRBV6-2/TRBV6-3	TRBJ2-1	CASSYSRGQAYNEQFF
TRBV27	TRBJ2-7	CASSPTGPSAYEQYF
TRBV11-3	TRBJ2-3	CASSSDRATDTQYF
TRBV19	TRBJ1-1	CASGGGGTEAFF
TRBV7-2	TRBJ2-3	CASRPAGGLTDTQYF
TRBV5-1	TRBJ2-2	CASSLAQVNTGELFF
TRBV30	TRBJ1-2	CAWSVRDRGPYGYTF
TRBV5-1	TRBJ2-3	CASGGALGTDTQYF
TRBV12-3/TRBV12-4	TRBJ2-3	CASTADVGTQYF
TRBV2	TRBJ2-2	CASSWGVGNPTGELFF
TRBV5-4	TRBJ1-4	CASSIRDSGTNEKLFF
TRBV6-5	TRBJ2-1	CASSYSAAGGNDEQFF
TRBV7-6	TRBJ2-1	CASSLRTGAYNEQFF
TRBV20-1	TRBJ1-5	CSAGGRPQHF
TRBV7-3	TRBJ1-1	CASSFLGGMNTEAFF
TRBV19	TRBJ1-1	CASSIQGRGTEAFF
TRBV3-1/TRBV3-2	TRBJ1-5	CASSQRQGSQPQHF
TRBV6-5	TRBJ1-1	CASSYLGGLNTEAFF
TRBV4-1	TRBJ1-2	CASSQDPTGLAPGYTF
TRBV29-1	TRBJ2-3	CSVGLTSGTDTQYF
TRBV5-1	TRBJ2-1	CASSSLDIYLYNEQFF
TRBV7-8	TRBJ2-3	CASSSGGTSTDTQYF
TRBV6-6	TRBJ1-1	CASSQDIEAFF
TRBV29-1	TRBJ1-1	CSVAEFNTEAFF
TRBV11-2	TRBJ2-5	CASSLDGGETQYF
TRBV11-2	TRBJ2-3	CASSPVSSGRAWDTQYF
TRBV24-1	TRBJ1-1	CATSAGGLTEAFF
TRBV18	TRBJ2-3	CASSPAGGLADTQYF
TRBV5-5	TRBJ2-2	CASSLGGRGRTGELFF
TRBV13	TRBJ2-5	CASSPRTLAGMRETQYF
TRBV6-2/TRBV6-3	TRBJ2-5	CASSYAAFGETQYF
TRBV24-1	TRBJ2-3	CATSDFGRGGDYF
TRBV7-2	TRBJ1-3	CASRPPSGGSGNTIYF
TRBV28	TRBJ1-1	CASVGLSPETEAFF
TRBV7-2	TRBJ2-1	CASSFKASGGYEEQFF
TRBV7-9	TRBJ1-2	CASSPRDTQGPF
TRBV7-2	TRBJ2-3	CASSLGGQPTDTQYF
TRBV30	TRBJ1-1	CASSGNTEAFF
TRBV30	TRBJ2-5	CAWSWGTLGIQYF
TRBV10-3	TRBJ2-3	CAISFEGQGGTDTQYF
TRBV4-1	TRBJ1-1	CASSQEDRLNTEAFF
TRBV7-6	TRBJ2-3	CASSLAITGTSGRLDTQYF
TRBV25-1	TRBJ2-1	CASSEGRLAGTYNEQFF
TRBV27	TRBJ2-7	CASRLTGSYEQYF
TRBV19	TRBJ2-7	CASRLAGGYEQYF
TRBV27	TRBJ2-2	CASSPGTGTGELFF